Listed here are 5 T cell receptor beta chains from one sample, sequenced in a study of blood T cells in healthy people across ages (dated by TCRdb to 2015 to 2017). The protocol used for the library was 5' RACE. This sample was sequenced with an Illumina HiSeq 2500. A second roughly 6 to 11 cycle PCR used a sample-barcoded 5' primer and a J-beta primer mix. The public reads were quality trimmed at Q25 with fastp and then assembled into clones with MiXCR by TCRdb, keeping productive beta chains. Rows with a matching CDR3 protein are joined into one entry that keeps the most common DNA and genes. Recorded for this sample are 1,500,000 or so distinct CDR3 sequences; 40% to 45% of them occurred a single time. The ten largest clonotypes hold about 4% of the sample. Sequencing was carried out using blood. These receptor sequences come from a woman in her late teens or twenties in good health.

V gene TRBV6-2 or TRBV6-3 combines with J gene TRBJ2-4; the match to TRBD1 covers 10 bases. The last part of the DNA fits TRBJ2-5 better; the J call may be wrong. In germline, CDR1 is MNHEY, CDR2 SVGEGT. The CDR3 loop spans 16 amino acids. CDR3 nucleotides: TGTGCCAGCAGTTACTGGGACAGGGGAATGGAAGAGACCCAGTACTTC. Its translation is CASSYWDRGMEETQYF.

The J gene is TRBJ2-5, the V gene TRBV7-2; D call uncertain. The V and J ends lost 6 bases and 5 bases respectively, with 13 bases between them. The germline CDR1 and CDR2 sequences are SGHTA and FQGNSA. CDR3 length equals 13 residues. For the CDR3, the DNA is TGTGCCAGCAGGGAGAAGCGTTGGGAGACCCAGTACTTC. Translation gives CASREKRWETQYF.

The chain recombines TRBV27 with TRBJ2-1, with D maybe TRBD2 (5 bases). The germline V and J ends were trimmed by 6 bases and 2 bases, with 14 bases remaining between them. The germline V gene has CDR1 MNHEY and CDR2 SMNVEV (reference sequence). This CDR3 is built from 15 residues. The CDR3 DNA is TGTGCCAGCAGGACGGACTCGACAACCTACAATGAGCAGTTCTTC. Translating gives CASRTDSTTYNEQFF.

The V gene is TRBV12-3 or TRBV12-4, the J gene TRBJ2-1; D tentatively fits TRBD1 or TRBD2 (5 bases each). CDR3 length equals 21 residues. Trimming took off 7 bases at V and 6 bases at J, with 37 bases between the two ends. The CDR3 here is CASMNLRFEARQKLGTNEQFF. CDR3 DNA: TGTGCCAGCATGAACCTAAGGTTCGAAGCAAGACAGAAACTGGGGACCAATGAGCAGTTCTTC.

The chain carries TRBV28 and TRBJ2-4; 9 bases are shared with TRBD2. The CDR3 sequence is 17 residues long. The germline CDR1 and CDR2 sequences are MDHEN and SYDVKM. The ends lost 2 bases at V and 13 bases at J; junction bases unmatched: 18. CDR3 DNA sequence: TGTGCCAGCAGTTTAATCAGGAAAGGACTAGCGCTCCGGGGCCAGTACTTC. This translates into CASSLIRKGLALRGQYF.